This TCR beta chain was recorded in a study of T cells in tuberculosis. Overall study: CD1B tetramers identified T cells specific for mycobacterial lipid GMM.

Thawed, overnight-rested PBMC were stained with GMM-loaded CD1B tetramer, viability dye and anti-CD3, then sorted. The lipid loaded on the CD1B tetramers was C32 glucose monomycolate from Rhodococcus equi. Tetramer-negative cells, 90,000 to 100,000 per donor, were also sorted. Chain pairing is unknown; alpha and beta were sequenced separately. The protocol was immunoSEQ multiplex PCR, while the TCRdb copy is restricted to in-frame clones and leaves out a portion. The sample has approximately 88,000 clones; approximately 91% are singletons. The germline CDR1 and CDR2 sequences are SGHRS and YFSETQ. Trimming at V came to 1 base and at J to 5 bases, leaving 11 bases not matched to a gene. The CDR3 runs 16 residues.

This receptor was identified in an adult woman with latent tuberculosis. This chain connects TRBV5-1 to TRBJ1-1; 7 bases are shared with TRBD1. What was sequenced was CD1b-GMM tetramer-negative cells sorted from PBMCs. The CDR3 DNA sequence: TGCGCCAGCAGCTTGAATGGTAGACAGGGTAAGACTGAAGCTTTCTTT. Protein product: CASSLNGRQGKTEAFF.